Below, 27 T cell receptor beta chains from the same sample are listed, as sequenced in a study of blood T cell repertoires in COVID-19. Profiling relied on immunoSEQ multiplex PCR, and the TCRdb table lists in-frame clones only, not all of them. This table holds under 450,000 clones, 70% to 90% found once. Sequenced material: peripheral blood. The receptors originated from a woman aged 60-70 years with COVID-19, enrolled during active disease.

This clone was counted a single time. The V gene is TRBV5-6, the J gene TRBJ1-5; D not certain. CDR3 length: 13 residues. The V and J ends lost 4 bases and 5 bases respectively, with 10 bases between them. CDR1 SGHDT and CDR2 YYEEEE come from the germline V gene. The chain's CDR3 is CASSPAGYQPQHF. In nucleotides, the CDR3 is TGTGCCAGCAGCCCAGCGGGGTATCAGCCCCAGCATTTT.

The chain joins TRBV29-1 to TRBJ1-2; TRBD1 matches 10 bases. This CDR3 contains 14 residues. V was pared by 5 bases and J by 3 bases, with 6 bases of the junction left unmatched. Germline values: CDR1 SQVTM, CDR2 ANQGSEA. The CDR3 protein is CSVSPDRGDYGYTF. The CDR3 DNA sequence: TGCAGCGTTTCCCCGGACAGGGGGGACTATGGCTACACCTTC. Drawing the rest from reference TRBV29-1 and TRBJ1-2, the complete variable domain is SAVISQKPSRDICQRGTSLTIQCQVDSQVTMMFWYRQQPGQSLTLIATANQGSEATYESGFVIDKFPISRPNLTFSTLTVSNMSPEDSSIYLCSVSPDRGDYGYTFGSGTRLTVV.

The gene calls are TRBV30 and TRBJ2-2; the D gene is possibly TRBD2 (7 bases). Trimming left V 2 bases short and J 0 bases short, with 19 bases between. Germline CDR1 reads GTSNPN; CDR2 reads SVGIG (reference sequence). The CDR3 is made up of 18 amino acids. CDR3 coding DNA: TGTGCCTGGAGTAAGGTCGGGGGGCATTCTTCGAACACCGGGGAGCTGTTTTTT. This gives the protein CAWSKVGGHSSNTGELFF.

The chain links TRBV5-8 to TRBJ1-1; D call uncertain. Between the trimmed V and J ends, which lost 0 bases and 1 base, there was a span of 7 bases. This CDR3 has 14 residues. The germline V gene encodes CDR1 SGHTS and CDR2 YDEGEE. Written as DNA, the CDR3 is TGTGCCAGCAGCTTGGTACAGCCGAACACTGAAGCTTTCTTT. Translated, it gives CASSLVQPNTEAFF.

This chain uses TRBV6-5 with TRBJ1-2, with D possibly matching TRBD1 (6 bases). The CDR3 is 15 amino acids. Trimming removed 6 bases at V and 4 bases at J, with 18 bases between. The V gene's germline CDR1 is MNHEY and CDR2 SVGAGI. The CDR3 sequence is CASRNWDTRFYGYTF. CDR3 sequence (DNA): TGTGCCAGCAGGAACTGGGACACTCGGTTCTATGGCTACACCTTC.

The chain combines TRBV6-2 or TRBV6-3 with TRBJ1-6; 7 nucleotides line up with TRBD1. The CDR3 spans 14 residues. Germline CDR1 MNHEY, CDR2 SVGEGT. V lost 5 bases and J lost 10; bases outside the gene matches: 8. The CDR3 here is CASSPVRGRSPLHF. The CDR3, as DNA: TGTGCCAGCAGTCCAGTCAGGGGGAGATCACCCCTCCACTTT.

This chain joins TRBV18 and TRBJ1-2; TRBD1 matches at 7 bases. Germline V gives CDR1 KGHSH, CDR2 LQKENI. V lost 3 bases to trimming and J lost 6 bases; unmatched junction nucleotides: 16. There are 17 residues in the CDR3. The CDR3 nucleotides read TGTGCCAGCTCACCTATAAGCGCTCGACAGGGCGAGCATGGCTACACCTTC. Translating gives CASSPISARQGEHGYTF.

The rearrangement links TRBV6-5 to TRBJ1-4, with 7 bases fitting TRBD1. The germline V gene has CDR1 MNHEY and CDR2 SVGAGI. The CDR3 sequence is 16 residues long. Trimming cost V 4 bases and J 6 bases; bases outside gene matches: 11. CDR3 nucleotide sequence: TGTGCCAGCAGTTCCCCGGCCCGAGGGGGCGATGAAAAACTGTTTTTT. Its translation is CASSSPARGGDEKLFF.

The chain joins TRBV28 to TRBJ1-2; D possibly corresponds to TRBD1 (6 bases). The germline V gene encodes CDR1 MDHEN and CDR2 SYDVKM. Trimming stripped 7 bases from V and 5 bases from J, with 20 bases between. The CDR3 contains 15 residues. Written as DNA, the CDR3 is TGTGCCAGCACACAAGGGGGACAAAGAGAGTATGGCTACACCTTC. Translated: CASTQGGQREYGYTF.

CDR3 sequence: CSVGRGNTEAFF. For the CDR3, the DNA is TGCAGCGTTGGGAGGGGGAACACTGAAGCTTTCTTT. The rearrangement joins TRBV29-1 to TRBJ1-1, with D tentatively TRBD1 (5 bases). V lost 4 bases, J lost 1 base, and 7 bases lay in between. This CDR3 region has 12 residues. Germline loops: CDR1 SQVTM, CDR2 ANQGSEA.

The genes are TRBV7-9 and TRBJ1-2; 8 bases agree with TRBD1. J was trimmed by 1 base and V by 5 bases; bases with no gene match: 3. Germline V gene lookup returns CDR1 SEHNR and CDR2 FQNEAQ (reference sequence). The CDR3 has 14 residues. CDR3 sequence (DNA): TGTGCCAGCAGCATAGGACAGGGTAACTATGGCTACACCTTC. Translation: CASSIGQGNYGYTF.

The chain recombines TRBV4-3 with TRBJ2-5, with a weak D call TRBD2 (6 bases). Trimming took off 0 bases at V and 7 bases at J, with 15 bases between the two ends. The germline V gene has CDR1 LGHNA and CDR2 YSLEER. The CDR3 runs to 15 residues. CDR3 DNA sequence: TGCGCCAGCAGCCAAGAGTCGCGGGGTCCCGGGACCCAGTACTTC. This encodes CASSQESRGPGTQYF.

J is TRBJ2-2 and V is TRBV2, with D possibly TRBD2 on 5 matching bases. Germline CDR1 SNHLY, CDR2 FYNNEI. V was trimmed by 2 bases and J by 2 bases, leaving 12 bases between them. CDR3 size: 16 residues. This CDR3 is CASSESRLANTGELFF. The CDR3 region has the DNA TGTGCCAGCAGTGAAAGTCGTCTAGCTAACACCGGGGAGCTGTTTTTT.

The chain is built from TRBV5-1 and TRBJ2-7; TRBD1 is a possible D gene (6 bases). Germline V lookup: CDR1 SGHRS, CDR2 YFSETQ. Trimming shortened V by 0 bases and J by 1 base, and 8 bases separated the two germline ends. The CDR3 extends over 14 amino acids. Written as DNA, the CDR3 is TGCGCCAGCAGCTTGGTGACAGGTTCCTACGAGCAGTACTTC. Translated, it gives CASSLVTGSYEQYF.

This clone appeared a single time. Other DNA sequences in the same sample also yield this CDR3. The chain links TRBV15 to TRBJ2-5, with 10 bases fitting TRBD1. V was pared by 3 bases and J by 2 bases, with 0 bases of the junction left unmatched. Germline values: CDR1 LNHNV, CDR2 YYDKDF (reference sequence). The CDR3 loop spans 14 amino acids. This CDR3 is CATSRDRGQETQYF. The CDR3 coding sequence is TGTGCCACCAGCAGGGACAGGGGGCAAGAGACCCAGTACTTC.

In the case of this clone: This sample includes further DNA sequences coding for the same CDR3. The gene calls are TRBV9 and TRBJ2-3, with 10 bases lining up with TRBD2. The germline gives CDR1 SGDLS, CDR2 YYNGEE. V was clipped by 3 bases and J by 0 bases; unmatched bases: 4. CDR3 length equals 16 residues. The CDR3, as DNA: TGTGCCAGCAGCGCCTTAGCGGGGGGCAGCACAGATACGCAGTATTTT. It specifies CASSALAGGSTDTQYF.

This clone was recorded only once. The chain couples TRBV5-4 to TRBJ1-1; D may be TRBD1 (5 bases). V was pared by 2 bases and J by 4 bases, with 24 bases between. The germline V gene has CDR1 SGHNT and CDR2 YYREEE (reference sequence). The CDR3 spans 18 residues. The CDR3 coding sequence is TGTGCCAGCAGCTTAGGCAGGGAGGTACAATCTTGGGGCACTGAAGCTTTCTTT. It specifies CASSLGREVQSWGTEAFF. The variable domain in full, with the rest retrieved from reference TRBV5-4 and TRBJ1-1, is ETGVTQSPTHLIKTRGQQVTLRCSSQSGHNTVSWYQQALGQGPQFIFQYYREEENGRGNFPPRFSGLQFPNYSSELNVNALELDDSALYLCASSLGREVQSWGTEAFFGQGTRLTVV.

The chain employs TRBV6-1 and TRBJ2-5, with D unresolved. Deletions cut 2 bases from V and 1 base from J, with 11 bases between. Germline assignment: CDR1 MNHNS and CDR2 SASEGT. The CDR3 is made up of 15 amino acids. CDR3 sequence (DNA): TGTGCCAGCAGTGAATTCTGGGCCAGCCAAGAGACCCAGTACTTC. This sequence encodes CASSEFWASQETQYF.

The rearrangement links TRBV2 to TRBJ1-5, with 8 bases identical to TRBD1. Trimming at V came to 5 bases and at J to 10 bases, leaving 10 bases not matched to a gene. Germline CDR1 reads SNHLY; CDR2 reads FYNNEI. CDR3 length: 14 residues. The CDR3 bases are TGTGCCAGCAGTTGGACAGGGCGGCAATCACCCCAGCATTTT. Translating it yields CASSWTGRQSPQHF.

This chain uses TRBV4-1 with TRBJ2-5, with D possibly TRBD1 on 6 matching bases. The V and J ends lost 4 bases and 4 bases respectively, with 13 bases between them. This CDR3 is 14 amino acids long. Germline lookup yields CDR1 MGHRA and CDR2 YSYEKL. The CDR3 DNA reads TGCGCCAGCAGCCCTCTGGGACAAGGAGAGACCCAGTACTTC. This encodes CASSPLGQGETQYF.

There are a few counts of this clone. The genes are TRBV5-1 and TRBJ2-7, with 9 bases identical to TRBD1. With 5 bases clipped from V and 3 bases from J, the junction kept 9 bases outside the gene matches. This CDR3 is built from 15 residues. CDR1 and CDR2 from the germline V gene are SGHRS and YFSETQ. The CDR3 bases are TGCGCCAGCAGTCAACCCCCGGGACAGGGCTACGAGCAGTACTTC. Residues: CASSQPPGQGYEQYF.

The chain uses TRBV11-2 and TRBJ2-1; 14 bases fit TRBD2. Germline V gives CDR1 SGHAT, CDR2 FQNNGV. The junction had 6 bases not matched to a gene; V was cut back by 5 bases and J by 3 bases. This CDR3 contains 17 residues. The CDR3 DNA follows: TGTGCCAGCAGCGACGGGACTAGCGGGGGATTCTACAATGAGCAGTTCTTC. Translated, it gives CASSDGTSGGFYNEQFF.

Notes on this clone: The identical CDR3 is also encoded by other nucleotide sequences in the sample. The V gene is TRBV18, the J gene TRBJ2-3; D unresolved. The length of the CDR3 is 12 residues. Looked up from germline, CDR1 is KGHSH and CDR2 is LQKENI. The V end lost 3 bases, the J end lost 5 bases, and 6 bases lay between the germline ends. This chain's CDR3 is CASSPSGDTQYF. The CDR3 nucleotides are TGTGCCAGCTCACCCTCCGGAGATACGCAGTATTTT.

The chain joins TRBV4-1 to TRBJ2-3; 10 bases align to TRBD2. Per the germline V gene, CDR1 is MGHRA and CDR2 is YSYEKL. After removal of 4 bases from V and 1 base from J, the junction contained 14 bases not matched to a gene. The CDR3 covers 19 residues. The DNA for the CDR3 is TGCGCCAGCAGCCCTAGTTCCGTAGCGGGGGGTCGCCGCACAGATACGCAGTATTTT. Its translation is CASSPSSVAGGRRTDTQYF.

This sequence joins TRBV6-6 and TRBJ1-3, with D possibly matching TRBD1 (5 bases). The CDR3 sequence is 16 residues long. Trimming pared 0 bases from V and 5 bases from J, leaving 14 bases between. Looked up from germline, CDR1 is MNHNY and CDR2 is SVGAGI (reference sequence). The CDR3 loop is CASSYSRGEERNTIYF. In DNA form, the CDR3 reads TGTGCCAGCAGTTACTCGAGAGGGGAGGAAAGAAACACCATATATTTT.

This chain joins TRBV9 and TRBJ2-1; 9 bases map to TRBD1. The CDR3 sequence is 15 residues long. The germline V gene has CDR1 SGDLS and CDR2 YYNGEE. V trimming: 0 bases; J trimming: 6 bases; junction bases outside the gene matches: 4. DNA of the CDR3: TGTGCCAGCAGCGTAGTAGGGACAGGGTCCAATGAGCAGTTCTTC. Protein product: CASSVVGTGSNEQFF.

This clone occurred once. The V gene is TRBV5-1, the J gene TRBJ1-6; the match to TRBD1 covers 7 bases. This CDR3 spans 16 amino acids. From germline, CDR1 is SGHRS and CDR2 YFSETQ. J was trimmed by 8 bases and V by 1 base; bases with no gene match: 9. CDR3 in amino acids: CASSLLSDRFYSPLHF. Here the CDR3 DNA reads TGCGCCAGCAGCTTGCTATCGGACAGGTTTTATTCACCCCTCCACTTT.